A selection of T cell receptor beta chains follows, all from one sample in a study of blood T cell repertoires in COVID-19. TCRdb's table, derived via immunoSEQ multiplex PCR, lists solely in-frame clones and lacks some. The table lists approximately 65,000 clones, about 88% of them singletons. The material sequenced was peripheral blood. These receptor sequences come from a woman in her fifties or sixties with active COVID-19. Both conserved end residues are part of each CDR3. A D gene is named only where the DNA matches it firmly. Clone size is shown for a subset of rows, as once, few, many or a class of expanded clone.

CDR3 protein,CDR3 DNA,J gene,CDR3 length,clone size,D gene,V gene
CASSEPPTGVGSPLHF,TGTGCCAGCAGTGAACCTCCTACAGGGGTAGGTTCACCCCTCCACTTT,TRBJ1-6,16,NA,TRBD1,TRBV6-1
CSASEYVITF,TGCAGTGCCTCAGAATACGTAATTACCTTC,TRBJ1-2,10,NA,NA,TRBV20-1
CAISVRGRGFYGYTF,TGTGCCATCAGTGTGCGCGGCAGGGGCTTTTATGGCTACACCTTC,TRBJ1-2,15,NA,NA,TRBV10-3
CASARTGNQPQHF,TGCGCCAGCGCCCGGACAGGTAATCAGCCCCAGCATTTT,TRBJ1-5,13,NA,TRBD1,TRBV10-1
CASSMGPDTQYF,TGCGCCAGCAGTATGGGGCCCGATACGCAGTATTTT,TRBJ2-3,12,once,NA,TRBV10-1
CASSGHKNTEAFF,TGTGCCAGCAGTGGACATAAGAACACTGAAGCTTTCTTT,TRBJ1-1,13,NA,NA,TRBV27
CASSLGGRRTGELFF,TGTGCCAGCAGCTTAGGCGGGAGAAGGACCGGGGAGCTGTTTTTT,TRBJ2-2,15,NA,TRBD2,TRBV11-2
CASSITGTGNTIYF,TGTGCCAGTAGTATAACGGGAACTGGAAACACCATATATTTT,TRBJ1-3,14,NA,NA,TRBV19
CASRIQGSTDTQYF,TGCGCCAGCCGAATACAGGGGAGCACAGATACGCAGTATTTT,TRBJ2-3,14,NA,TRBD1,TRBV4-1
CASSPPVVAETDTQYF,TGCGCCAGCAGCCCGCCCGTGGTGGCGGAAACAGATACGCAGTATTTT,TRBJ2-3,16,NA,NA,TRBV5-1
CATSEERQGASYGYTF,TGTGCCACCAGTGAAGAGAGGCAGGGGGCCTCCTATGGCTACACCTTC,TRBJ1-2,16,NA,TRBD1,TRBV24-1
CASSPTGNNSPLHF,TGTGCCAGCTCACCGACAGGGAATAATTCACCCCTCCACTTT,TRBJ1-6,14,few,TRBD1,TRBV18
CASSSTSGAPEKSDTQYF,TGCGCCAGCAGCTCTACTAGCGGGGCCCCGGAGAAGTCAGATACGCAGTATTTT,TRBJ2-3,18,NA,TRBD2,TRBV5-1
CASSHGGSQPTYEQYF,TGTGCCAGCAGCCATGGCGGGAGCCAACCGACCTACGAGCAGTACTTC,TRBJ2-7,16,NA,TRBD2,TRBV4-2
CASSQGNSGRQETQYF,TGTGCCAGCAGCCAAGGAAATAGCGGGAGGCAGGAGACCCAGTACTTC,TRBJ2-5,16,NA,TRBD2,TRBV3-1/TRBV3-2
CASSLQASGRSGNEQFF,TGTGCCAGCAGCTTACAGGCTAGCGGGAGATCAGGCAATGAGCAGTTCTTC,TRBJ2-1,17,NA,TRBD2,TRBV7-3
CATHFDTGELFF,TGTGCCACACATTTCGACACCGGGGAGCTGTTTTTT,TRBJ2-2,12,NA,NA,TRBV12-3/TRBV12-4
CASAAGGEQDSPLHF,TGTGCCAGCGCCGCCGGTGGGGAGCAGGATTCACCCCTCCACTTT,TRBJ1-6,15,NA,NA,TRBV28
CASSTYDYFSGNQPQHF,TGTGCCAGTAGTACCTACGACTATTTCTCAGGTAATCAGCCCCAGCATTTT,TRBJ1-5,17,NA,NA,TRBV19
CSVEIGTVGDRAFF,TGCAGCGTTGAAATCGGGACAGTTGGTGACAGAGCTTTCTTT,TRBJ1-1,14,NA,TRBD1,TRBV29-1
CATSRGTSGITGELFF,TGTGCCACCAGCAGAGGGACTAGCGGGATAACCGGGGAGCTGTTTTTT,TRBJ2-2,16,NA,TRBD2,TRBV15
CASRPRGAGTDTQYF,TGTGCCAGCAGGCCCCGGGGGGCGGGCACAGATACGCAGTATTTT,TRBJ2-3,15,NA,NA,TRBV28
CASSVAYDVTSTDTQYF,TGTGCCAGCAGCGTAGCGTATGACGTGACAAGCACAGATACGCAGTATTTT,TRBJ2-3,17,NA,NA,TRBV9
CSASGGSRGETQYF,TGCAGTGCTAGTGGCGGGAGTAGAGGAGAGACCCAGTACTTC,TRBJ2-5,14,NA,TRBD2,TRBV20-1
CASSLAGVGKLGTQYF,TGCGCCAGCAGCTTGGCCGGAGTGGGTAAACTCGGTACGCAGTATTTT,TRBJ2-3,16,NA,NA,TRBV5-1
CASRTRDTRGEAFF,TGTGCCAGCAGAACCCGGGACACCCGAGGAGAAGCTTTCTTT,TRBJ1-1,14,NA,NA,TRBV11-2
CASSQGTLYEQYF,TGTGCCAGCAGCCAAGGAACTCTATACGAGCAGTACTTC,TRBJ2-7,13,NA,NA,TRBV14
CASSLGGDGYTF,TGTGCCAGCAGTTTGGGGGGAGATGGCTACACCTTC,TRBJ1-2,12,NA,NA,TRBV12-3/TRBV12-4
CATSDPEAGDIQYF,TGTGCCACCAGTGATCCAGAAGCGGGCGACATTCAGTACTTC,TRBJ2-4,14,NA,NA,TRBV24-1
CASSQDLKPSGTNYNEQFF,TGTGCCAGCAGCCAAGATTTGAAGCCTAGCGGGACGAACTACAATGAGCAGTTCTTC,TRBJ2-1,19,NA,TRBD2,TRBV4-2
CASSLALRQGGDTQYF,TGTGCCAGCAGCTTGGCCTTACGACAGGGCGGAGATACGCAGTATTTT,TRBJ2-3,16,NA,TRBD1,TRBV5-8
CASSLGQPGPNVLTF,TGCGCCAGCAGCTTGGGTCAGCCTGGGCCCAACGTCCTGACTTTC,TRBJ2-6,15,few,NA,TRBV5-1
CASSGTSTTDTQYF,TGTGCCAGTAGTGGGACTAGCACCACAGATACGCAGTATTTT,TRBJ2-3,14,NA,TRBD2,TRBV19
CSASARDRGRYEQYF,TGCAGTGCTAGTGCCCGGGACAGGGGGAGGTACGAGCAGTACTTC,TRBJ2-7,15,NA,TRBD1,TRBV20-1
CASSRGLAGGSTDTQYF,TGTGCCAGCAGCCGGGGACTAGCGGGAGGTAGCACAGATACGCAGTATTTT,TRBJ2-3,17,once,TRBD2,TRBV5-4
CATSRDTGGNQPQHF,TGTGCCACCAGCAGAGACACAGGGGGCAATCAGCCCCAGCATTTT,TRBJ1-5,15,few,TRBD1,TRBV15
CASSEGTGFNQPQHF,TGTGCCAGCAGCGAGGGGACAGGCTTCAATCAGCCCCAGCATTTT,TRBJ1-5,15,NA,TRBD1,TRBV7-8
CASSYAWREGYNEQFF,TGTGCCAGCAGTTATGCTTGGCGGGAGGGCTACAATGAGCAGTTCTTC,TRBJ2-1,16,NA,TRBD2,TRBV6-2/TRBV6-3
CASSPPSRGDTQYF,TGTGCCAGCTCACCACCCTCTAGGGGTGACACGCAGTATTTT,TRBJ2-3,14,NA,NA,TRBV18
CASSPSAGYFPYNEQFF,TGTGCCAGCAGCCCCTCGGCGGGGTATTTCCCTTACAATGAGCAGTTCTTC,TRBJ2-1,17,NA,NA,TRBV27
CSAMYQETQYF,TGCAGTGCCATGTACCAAGAGACCCAGTACTTC,TRBJ2-5,11,NA,NA,TRBV20-1
CAISEAGGNNEQFF,TGTGCCATCAGCGAGGCGGGAGGGAACAATGAGCAGTTCTTC,TRBJ2-1,14,NA,TRBD2,TRBV10-3
CASSPGHIPYEQYF,TGTGCCAGCAGTCCCGGACATATCCCGTACGAGCAGTACTTC,TRBJ2-7,14,NA,NA,TRBV28
CASSLAETAGNTIYF,TGTGCCAGCAGCTTAGCGGAGACAGCTGGAAACACCATATATTTT,TRBJ1-3,15,NA,NA,TRBV7-9
CATSRDRVGGGAYEQYF,TGTGCCACCAGCAGAGATAGGGTTGGAGGGGGCGCCTACGAGCAGTACTTC,TRBJ2-7,17,NA,NA,TRBV15
CASSPLAGASNEQFF,TGTGCCAGCTCACCCCTAGCGGGAGCCTCCAATGAGCAGTTCTTC,TRBJ2-1,15,NA,TRBD2,TRBV18
CASSKGLTKSDEQFF,TGCGCCAGCAGCAAGGGACTAACCAAGAGCGATGAGCAGTTCTTC,TRBJ2-1,15,NA,TRBD2,TRBV5-1
CASSSGLAGRVTDTQYF,TGTGCCAGCAGTTCGGGACTAGCGGGACGGGTTACAGATACGCAGTATTTT,TRBJ2-3,17,NA,TRBD2,TRBV27
CASSRSRAVWGHGYTF,TGTGCCAGCAGTAGGTCCAGGGCAGTGTGGGGGCATGGCTACACCTTC,TRBJ1-2,16,NA,NA,TRBV28
CASSLGLSSGKLYNEQFF,TGCGCCAGCAGCTTGGGGTTGTCGAGCGGGAAACTTTACAATGAGCAGTTCTTC,TRBJ2-1,18,few,TRBD2,TRBV5-1
CASSPGPGQGTEAFF,TGCGCCAGCAGCCCTGGCCCGGGACAGGGAACTGAAGCTTTCTTT,TRBJ1-1,15,NA,TRBD1,TRBV5-1
CASLRAGGPYNEQFF,TGTGCCAGCCTTAGGGCGGGAGGGCCCTACAATGAGCAGTTCTTC,TRBJ2-1,15,NA,TRBD2,TRBV6-6
CASSPPTSGGSTDTQYF,TGCGCCAGCAGCCCACCGACTAGCGGGGGTAGCACAGATACGCAGTATTTT,TRBJ2-3,17,NA,TRBD2,TRBV5-1
CASSFAGVPNTEAFF,TGTGCCAGCAGTTTCGCGGGGGTACCGAACACTGAAGCTTTCTTT,TRBJ1-1,15,NA,NA,TRBV28
CAGTDLAASPSSF,TGTGCCGGAACAGATTTGGCAGCTTCCCCGTCCTCCTTC,TRBJ1-2,13,NA,NA,TRBV28
CASSKAPRWNTEAFF,TGTGCCAGCAGCAAAGCGCCACGGTGGAACACTGAAGCTTTCTTT,TRBJ1-1,15,NA,NA,TRBV21-1
CASSLTYREIDEQFF,TGCGCCAGCAGCCTGACTTACCGGGAGATAGATGAGCAGTTCTTC,TRBJ2-1,15,once,NA,TRBV5-1